The T cell receptor (beta chain) under discussion was sequenced for a study of T cell responses to AZD1222 COVID-19 vaccine. Study-level findings and limits: In all cases, repertoires were sampled only after the peak T cell response.

This clone is judged medium-sized (0.01 to 0.1%). The target antigen is unknown. The assay was immunoSEQ multiplex PCR, and TCRdb's table has in-frame clones only and misses some. The sample shows roughly 100,000 clones, more than 85% of them seen only once. CDR1 and CDR2 from the germline V gene are KGHDR and SFDVKD. The ends lost 4 bases at V and 4 bases at J; junction bases unmatched: 6. CDR3 length: 16 residues. Sequences were derived from peripheral blood, sampled on day 0 of AZD1222 vaccination. The rearrangement uses TRBV24-1 and TRBJ2-3; 11 positions match TRBD1. The receptor's source is an adult in good health. CDR3 amino acids: CATSDYRTGGADTQYF. CDR3 DNA sequence: TGTGCCACCAGTGACTATAGGACAGGGGGCGCAGATACGCAGTATTTT.